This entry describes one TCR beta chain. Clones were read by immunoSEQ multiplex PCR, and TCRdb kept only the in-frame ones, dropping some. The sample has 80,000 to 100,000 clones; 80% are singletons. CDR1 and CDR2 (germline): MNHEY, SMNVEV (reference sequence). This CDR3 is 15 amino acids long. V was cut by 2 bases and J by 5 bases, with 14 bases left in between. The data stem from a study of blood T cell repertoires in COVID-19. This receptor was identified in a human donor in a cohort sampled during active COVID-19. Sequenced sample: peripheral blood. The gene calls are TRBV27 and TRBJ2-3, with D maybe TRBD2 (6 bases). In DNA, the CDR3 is TGTGCCAGCAGTTTAGGCGGGATTAACAAAGATACGCAGTATTTT. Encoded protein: CASSLGGINKDTQYF.